This T cell receptor beta chain comes out of a study of OX40 agonist ivuxolimab in advanced cancers. The study, taken as a whole, reports: Some of the nonresponding patients also showed low levels of normalized T-cell clonal expansion. The study found among the lowest clonal expansion in partial responders at 0.1-3.0 mg/kg.

Repertoires were generated with immunoSEQ multiplex PCR, while TCRdb's copy carries only in-frame clones and drops some. Of around 72,000 clones in the sample, roughly 81% are singletons; the top ten hold about 17%. A single count supports this clone. What it binds is not known. Germline assignment: CDR1 LNHDA and CDR2 SQIVND (reference sequence). Trimming took 5 bases from V and 7 from J; bases not matched to a gene: 9. The CDR3 sequence is 15 residues long. Source: CD4+ or CD8+ T cells sorted from blood, taken in a trial of the OX40 agonist ivuxolimab. The receptor comes from an adult with an advanced solid tumor such as melanoma, head and neck, liver or kidney cancer. The chain joins TRBV19 to TRBJ2-1, with TRBD2 matching 9 bases. The CDR3 bases are TGTGCCAGTAGTCCGATAGCGGGAGTAGGAAATGAGCAGTTCTTC. It yields the protein CASSPIAGVGNEQFF.